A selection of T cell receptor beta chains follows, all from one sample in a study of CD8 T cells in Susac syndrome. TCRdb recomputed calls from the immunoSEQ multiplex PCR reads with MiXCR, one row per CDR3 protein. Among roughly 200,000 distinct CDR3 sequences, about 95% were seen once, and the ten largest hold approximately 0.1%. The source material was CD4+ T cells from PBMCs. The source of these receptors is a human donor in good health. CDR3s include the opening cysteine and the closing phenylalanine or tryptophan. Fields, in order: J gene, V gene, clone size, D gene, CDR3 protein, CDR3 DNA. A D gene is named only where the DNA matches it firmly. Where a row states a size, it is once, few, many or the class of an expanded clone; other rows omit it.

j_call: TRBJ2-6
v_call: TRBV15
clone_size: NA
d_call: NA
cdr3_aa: CATSRADIQAPGANVLTF
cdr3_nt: TGTGCCACCAGCAGAGCAGACATCCAGGCCCCTGGGGCCAACGTCCTGACTTTC

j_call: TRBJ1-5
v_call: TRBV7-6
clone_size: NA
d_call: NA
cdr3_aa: CASSLGSGTGNQPQHF
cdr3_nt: TGTGCCAGCAGCTTAGGGTCCGGGACGGGGAATCAGCCCCAGCATTTT

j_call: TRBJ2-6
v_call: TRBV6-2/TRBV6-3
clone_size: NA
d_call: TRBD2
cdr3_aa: CASHLGLAGAGANVLTF
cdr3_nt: TGTGCCAGCCACCTTGGACTAGCGGGAGCTGGGGCCAACGTCCTGACTTTC

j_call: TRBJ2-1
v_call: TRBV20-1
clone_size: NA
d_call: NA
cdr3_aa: CSAWAGRGSNEQFF
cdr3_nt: TGCAGTGCTTGGGCGGGAAGGGGCAGTAATGAGCAGTTCTTC

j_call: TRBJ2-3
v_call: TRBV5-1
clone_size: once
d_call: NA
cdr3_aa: CASSSLSMDTQYF
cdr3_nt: TGCGCCAGCAGCTCCTTATCTATGGATACGCAGTATTTT

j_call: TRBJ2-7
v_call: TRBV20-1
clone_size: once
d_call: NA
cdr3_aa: CSASRDASYEQYF
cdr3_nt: TGCAGTGCTAGCCGGGACGCCTCCTACGAGCAGTACTTC

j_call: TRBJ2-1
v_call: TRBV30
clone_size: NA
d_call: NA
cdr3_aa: CAWRVVGSEQFF
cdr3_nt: TGTGCCTGGCGGGTGGTAGGCAGTGAGCAGTTCTTC

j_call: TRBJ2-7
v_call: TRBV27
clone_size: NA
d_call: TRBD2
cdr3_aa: CASSRAGLASSYEQYF
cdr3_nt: TGTGCCAGCAGTCGCGCCGGACTAGCTAGCTCCTACGAGCAGTACTTC

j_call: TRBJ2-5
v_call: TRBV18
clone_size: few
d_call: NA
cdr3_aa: CASSPSETQYF
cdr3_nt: TGTGCCAGCTCACCATCGGAGACCCAGTACTTC

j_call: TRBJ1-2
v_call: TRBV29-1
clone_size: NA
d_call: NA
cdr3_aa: CSVEKRGGNYGYTF
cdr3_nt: TGCAGCGTTGAAAAGAGAGGGGGGAACTATGGCTACACCTTC

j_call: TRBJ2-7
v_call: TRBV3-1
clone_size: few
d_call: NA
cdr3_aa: CASSQGIYEQYF
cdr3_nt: TGTGCCAGCAGCCAAGGCATCTACGAGCAGTACTTC

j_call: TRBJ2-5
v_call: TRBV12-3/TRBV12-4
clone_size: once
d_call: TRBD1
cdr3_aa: CASTPSVGQGQPREAQYF
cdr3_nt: TGTGCCAGCACCCCATCCGTGGGACAGGGGCAACCAAGAGAGGCCCAGTACTTC

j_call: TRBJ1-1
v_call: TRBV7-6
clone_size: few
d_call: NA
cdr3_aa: CASSLKGGTEAFF
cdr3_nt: TGTGCCAGCAGCTTAAAAGGGGGCACTGAAGCTTTCTTT

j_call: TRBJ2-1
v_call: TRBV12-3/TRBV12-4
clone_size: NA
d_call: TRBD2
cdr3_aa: CASSLQREVGNEQFF
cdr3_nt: TGTGCCAGCAGTTTACAGCGGGAGGTGGGGAATGAGCAGTTCTTC

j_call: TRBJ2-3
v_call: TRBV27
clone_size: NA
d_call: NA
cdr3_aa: CASSFRVLPGTDTQYF
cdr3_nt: TGTGCCAGCAGTTTCAGGGTCTTGCCTGGCACAGATACGCAGTATTTT

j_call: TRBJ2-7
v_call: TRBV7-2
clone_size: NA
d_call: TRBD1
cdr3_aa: CASSLQGALTYEQYF
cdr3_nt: TGTGCCAGCAGCTTACAGGGGGCGCTGACCTACGAGCAGTACTTC

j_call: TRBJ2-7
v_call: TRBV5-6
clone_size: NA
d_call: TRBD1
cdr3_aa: CASSTGQGWNEQYF
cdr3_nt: TGTGCCAGCAGCACCGGACAGGGTTGGAACGAGCAGTACTTC

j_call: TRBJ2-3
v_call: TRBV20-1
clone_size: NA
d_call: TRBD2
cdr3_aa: CSAPSGFTDTQYF
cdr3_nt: TGCAGTGCCCCTAGCGGTTTCACAGATACGCAGTATTTT

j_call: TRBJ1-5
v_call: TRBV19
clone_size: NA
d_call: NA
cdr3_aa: CASRDTGRKGNQPQHF
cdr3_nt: TGTGCCAGTAGGGACACAGGGCGAAAGGGCAATCAGCCCCAGCATTTT

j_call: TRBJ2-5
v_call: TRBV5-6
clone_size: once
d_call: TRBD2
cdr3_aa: CASSFWGLAGVETQYF
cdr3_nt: TGTGCCAGCAGCTTTTGGGGACTAGCGGGAGTGGAGACCCAGTACTTC

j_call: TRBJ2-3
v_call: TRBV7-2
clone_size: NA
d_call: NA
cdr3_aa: CASSLEASRDTQYF
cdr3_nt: TGTGCCAGCAGCTTAGAGGCTAGCAGGGATACGCAGTATTTT

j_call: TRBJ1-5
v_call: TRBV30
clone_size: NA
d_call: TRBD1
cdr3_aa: CAWSGGQDSNQPQHF
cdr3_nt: TGTGCCTGGAGTGGGGGACAGGATAGCAATCAGCCCCAGCATTTT

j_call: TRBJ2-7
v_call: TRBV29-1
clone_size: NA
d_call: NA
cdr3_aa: CSVTGGSNPYEQYF
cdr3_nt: TGCAGCGTCACCGGCGGTTCAAACCCCTACGAGCAGTACTTC

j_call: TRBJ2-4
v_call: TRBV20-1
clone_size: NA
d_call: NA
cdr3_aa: CSAGYRIAKNIQYF
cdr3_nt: TGCAGTGCTGGGTACAGGATAGCCAAAAACATTCAGTACTTC

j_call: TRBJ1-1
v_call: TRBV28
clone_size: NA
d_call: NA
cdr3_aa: CASSSPVTAAFF
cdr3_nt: TGTGCCAGCAGTTCGCCGGTGACAGCAGCTTTCTTT

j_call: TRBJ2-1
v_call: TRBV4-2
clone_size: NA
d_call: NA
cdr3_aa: CASSSPLGPSSYNEQFF
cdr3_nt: TGTGCCAGCAGCTCCCCGCTCGGTCCTAGCTCCTACAATGAGCAGTTCTTC

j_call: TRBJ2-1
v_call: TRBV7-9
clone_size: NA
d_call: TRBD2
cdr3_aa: CAGLAGETEQFF
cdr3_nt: TGTGCCGGACTAGCGGGAGAGACTGAGCAGTTCTTC

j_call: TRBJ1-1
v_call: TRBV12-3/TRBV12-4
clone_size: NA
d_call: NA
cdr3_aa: CASSTLSGTEAFF
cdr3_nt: TGTGCCAGCAGTACCCTAAGTGGCACTGAAGCTTTCTTT

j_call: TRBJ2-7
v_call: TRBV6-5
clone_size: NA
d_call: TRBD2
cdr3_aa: CASGHLAGGSYEQYF
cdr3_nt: TGTGCCAGCGGACATCTAGCGGGAGGGTCCTACGAGCAGTACTTC